Presented here are 32 T cell receptor beta chains from one specimen sequenced in a study of T cell repertoires in cytomegalovirus infection (dated by TCRdb to the late 2010s). For these TCRs, the target antigens are not known. Sequencing was carried out with an Illumina HiSeq 1500. TCRdb reprocessed the public reads (quality trimming at Q25 with fastp, clone calling with MiXCR) and kept in-frame beta chains. Records with the same CDR3 protein are collapsed into one entry carrying the most frequent genes and DNA. This sample comprises approximately 300,000 distinct CDR3 sequences, roughly 28% of them detected only once. Roughly 20% of the sample is taken by the ten largest. The treatment or condition label of this sample denotes: in vitro stimulation with specific CMV peptide epitopes to enrich CMV-specific T cells. This material consisted of cultured PBMCs, taken from culture after CMV antigen stimulation. The receptors here all came from a human donor in good health (CMV status not recorded). Some clones in this sample may be carry-over from other donors' samples.

This clonotype has at least ten counts. The chain couples TRBV28 to TRBJ2-2; D is undetermined. The length of the CDR3 is 14 residues. The ends were cut back, 5 bases at V and 4 bases at J, with 11 bases in the middle. Germline V gene sequence: CDR1 MDHEN, CDR2 SYDVKM. In DNA form, the CDR3 reads TGTGCCAGCAGTCCCATCTCGGGCACCGGGGAGCTGTTTTTT. It specifies CASSPISGTGELFF.

The J gene is TRBJ1-1, the V gene TRBV7-9, with 7 bases matching TRBD1. Trimming removed 1 base from V and 3 bases from J; junction bases left unmatched: 8. Per the germline V gene, CDR1 is SEHNR and CDR2 is FQNEAQ (reference sequence). This CDR3 has 16 residues. CDR3 nucleotide sequence: TGTGCCAGCAGCTTAGGGACAGGCGATTGGTACACTGAAGCTTTCTTT. Protein: CASSLGTGDWYTEAFF.

This chain connects TRBV5-1 to TRBJ2-7; tentative D call: TRBD2 (5 bases). The CDR3 sequence is 16 residues long. Germline lookup yields CDR1 SGHRS and CDR2 YFSETQ. V gave up 4 bases and J gave up 1 base, with 18 bases separating them. CDR3 sequence (DNA): TGCGCCAGCAGCCGCCAGCCGGGAAGAGGGTCCTACGAGCAGTACTTC. This gives the protein CASSRQPGRGSYEQYF.

This clonotype was counted only a few times. The chain joins TRBV19 to TRBJ1-2; D gene uncertain. This CDR3 region has 13 residues. V gave up 4 bases and J gave up 7 bases, with 13 bases separating them. Germline lookup yields CDR1 LNHDA and CDR2 SQIVND (reference sequence). The DNA of the CDR3 is TGTGCCAGTAGTACCTTCCGTCGAGTTGGCTACACCTTC. Amino acid sequence: CASSTFRRVGYTF. Full variable domain (missing parts from reference TRBV19 and TRBJ1-2): DGGITQSPKYLFRKEGQNVTLSCEQNLNHDAMYWYRQDPGQGLRLIYYSQIVNDFQKGDIAEGYSVSREKKESFPLTVTSAQKNPTAFYLCASSTFRRVGYTFGSGTRLTVV.

On this clonotype: One end of the junction varies from germline; a read error may be responsible. The chain employs TRBV11-2 and TRBJ2-7; TRBD2 aligns across 7 bases. Germline CDR1 is SGHAT and CDR2 is FQNNGV. The CDR3 consists of 13 residues. Here the CDR3 DNA reads TGTGCCAGCAGCGACCGGACACTCCGGGCGGGAGACTTC. Translated: CASSDRTLRAGDF.

J is TRBJ2-1 and V is TRBV7-8; D perhaps matches TRBD2 (5 bases). The V end was cut by 5 bases, the J end by 1 base, with 15 bases between. Germline values: CDR1 SGHVS, CDR2 FQNEAQ. This CDR3 has 16 residues. The CDR3 bases are TGTGCCAGCAGCCCGGTGGGGAGAATTTCCTACAATGAGCAGTTCTTC. Translated, it gives CASSPVGRISYNEQFF.

The V gene is TRBV5-5, the J gene TRBJ1-5, with D possibly being TRBD1 (5 bases). The CDR3 spans 14 residues. V shed 4 bases and J shed 1 base, with 9 bases lying between them. Looked up from germline, CDR1 is SGHKS and CDR2 is YYEKEE (reference sequence). CDR3 coding DNA: TGTGCCAGCAGCGGCCGGGACAGCAATCAGCCCCAGCATTTT. Translated, it gives CASSGRDSNQPQHF.

The chain recombines TRBV6-6 with TRBJ2-1, with a possible D match to TRBD1 (6 bases). V lost 7 bases and J lost 5, with 15 bases in between. This CDR3 is 14 amino acids long. The germline V gene encodes CDR1 MNHNY and CDR2 SVGAGI (reference sequence). The CDR3 nucleotides are TGTGCCAGCAACTTCCCAGGGGCTCACAATGAGCAGTTCTTC. It is translated as CASNFPGAHNEQFF.

CDR3 bases: TGTGCCAGCAGTTTGGAGGGTTTCGGGAGAGATTACAATGAGCAGTTCTTC. Translated: CASSLEGFGRDYNEQFF. The rearrangement uses TRBV27 and TRBJ2-1; the D gene is possibly TRBD2 (6 bases). The CDR3 is 17 residues long. The germline CDR1 and CDR2 sequences are MNHEY and SMNVEV (reference sequence). Trimming stripped 3 bases from V and 4 bases from J, with 19 bases between.

This chain links TRBV7-2 with TRBJ2-1, with a tentative D call TRBD1 (5 bases). Germline V lookup: CDR1 SGHTA, CDR2 FQGNSA. The CDR3 contains 17 residues. The V gene lost 1 base and the J gene lost 1 base, with 14 bases spanning the gap. For the CDR3, the DNA is TGTGCCAGCAGCTTAGTAGAGGACATCTATTCCTACAATGAGCAGTTCTTC. Its protein product is CASSLVEDIYSYNEQFF.

The chain has TRBV7-6 and TRBJ2-1; 9 bases agree with TRBD2. Germline CDR1 SGHVS, CDR2 FNYEAQ. Trimming at V came to 3 bases and at J to 9 bases, leaving 6 bases not matched to a gene. The CDR3 has 14 residues. DNA for the CDR3: TGTGCCAGCAGCTTTAGCGGGAGCACGGGTGAGCAGTTCTTC. The encoded protein is CASSFSGSTGEQFF.

The sample holds many counts of this clonotype. The chain couples TRBV10-3 to TRBJ1-5, with no clear D. The CDR3 is 14 amino acids. V lost 6 bases and J lost 4, with 13 bases in between. CDR1 is ENHRY and CDR2 is SYGVKD in the germline V gene. This CDR3 is CAISRVSGNQPQHF. The DNA of the CDR3 is TGTGCCATCAGCCGGGTATCGGGGAATCAGCCCCAGCATTTT.

The CDR3 bases are TGTGCCAGCAGCTTGGGTGAGCAGTTCTTC. It is translated as CASSLGEQFF. The gene calls are TRBV7-4 and TRBJ2-1; D is ambiguous. Trimming removed 3 bases from V and 9 bases from J, with 3 bases in between. Germline V gene data show CDR1 as SGHVT and CDR2 as SQSDAQ. This CDR3 is built from 10 residues.

This clonotype was observed once. The V gene is TRBV6-6, the J gene TRBJ2-1; D not resolved. Germline CDR1 reads MNHNY; CDR2 reads SVGAGI (reference sequence). V lost 6 bases to trimming and J lost 7 bases, with 13 bases between them. The CDR3 extends over 13 amino acids. The CDR3 sequence is CASSRTVRNEQFF. CDR3 sequence (DNA): TGTGCCAGCAGCAGGACGGTCAGAAATGAGCAGTTCTTC.

This chain joins TRBV18 and TRBJ2-1; possible D gene TRBD1, 6 bases. Trimming took off 0 bases at V and 1 base at J, with 10 bases between the two ends. The CDR3 is 16 amino acids. CDR1 and CDR2 from the germline V gene are KGHSH and LQKENI. CDR3 sequence (DNA): TGTGCCAGCTCACCACCCCAGGGGTTTTCCTACAATGAGCAGTTCTTC. This translates into CASSPPQGFSYNEQFF.

The V and J genes are TRBV9 and TRBJ2-1; 9 positions match TRBD2. Germline CDR1 SGDLS, CDR2 YYNGEE. Trimming cost V 0 bases and J 6 bases; bases outside gene matches: 4. CDR3 size: 15 residues. CDR3 sequence (DNA): TGTGCCAGCAGCGTAGGGGCGGGGGGGACCAATGAGCAGTTCTTC. This sequence encodes CASSVGAGGTNEQFF.

Only a few counts were recorded for this clonotype. CDR3 sequence: CAIRPDRERIYGYTF. CDR3 DNA: TGTGCCATCAGACCGGACAGGGAACGAATCTATGGCTACACCTTC. This sequence joins TRBV10-3 and TRBJ1-2; 8 bases map to TRBD1. The CDR3 consists of 15 residues. The germline V gene has CDR1 ENHRY and CDR2 SYGVKD. V lost 6 bases, J lost 4 bases, and 10 bases stayed unmatched.

The rearrangement uses TRBV27 and TRBJ1-6; 7 bases are a match to TRBD1. V lost 6 bases and J lost 8; bases outside the gene matches: 4. The CDR3 loop spans 13 amino acids. The germline gives CDR1 MNHEY, CDR2 SMNVEV (reference sequence). The DNA for the CDR3 is TGTGCCAGCAGCCCGACAGGGTATTCACCCCTCCACTTT. It specifies CASSPTGYSPLHF.

The V call is TRBV5-1, the J call TRBJ2-2; TRBD2 is a possible D gene (5 bases). Trimming took off 6 bases at V and 2 bases at J, with 11 bases between the two ends. CDR3 size: 14 residues. CDR1 SGHRS and CDR2 YFSETQ come from the germline V gene. The CDR3 here is CASIDGVNTGELFF. CDR3 DNA: TGCGCCAGCATAGACGGGGTTAACACCGGGGAGCTGTTTTTT.

The J gene is TRBJ1-1, the V gene TRBV29-1, with D possibly matching TRBD1 (5 bases). Trimming stripped 7 bases from V and 1 base from J, with 10 bases between. Looked up from germline, CDR1 is SQVTM and CDR2 is ANQGSEA. This CDR3 contains 12 residues. The CDR3 loop reads CSASRENTEAFF. The CDR3 nucleotides read TGCAGCGCATCCAGGGAGAACACTGAAGCTTTCTTT.

This clonotype was seen only once. The chain employs TRBV5-4 and TRBJ2-7, with 7 nucleotides matching TRBD1. The CDR3 extends over 16 amino acids. Germline V lookup: CDR1 SGHNT, CDR2 YYREEE (reference sequence). Trimming took 4 bases from V and 1 from J; bases not matched to a gene: 11. In nucleotides, the CDR3 is TGTGCCAGCAGCGTGGACAGGAAAGCCTTTTCCTACGAGCAGTACTTC. This sequence encodes CASSVDRKAFSYEQYF.

The chain uses TRBV6-5 and TRBJ2-3; 10 bases are shared with TRBD2. Per germline, CDR1 MNHEY and CDR2 SVGAGI. V dropped 6 bases and J dropped 4; count of bases not matched to a gene: 10. The CDR3 is 16 residues long. Here the CDR3 reads CASSLSGGASSDTQYF. The CDR3 DNA follows: TGTGCCAGCAGCCTCAGCGGGGGGGCATCATCAGATACGCAGTATTTT.

V usage is TRBV11-2 and J usage is TRBJ1-2; D remains ambiguous. Trimming left V 4 bases short and J 1 base short, with 16 bases between. The germline CDR1 and CDR2 sequences are SGHAT and FQNNGV. The CDR3 covers 16 residues. The CDR3 region is CASSSLRRGDNYGYTF. The CDR3 DNA follows: TGTGCCAGCAGCTCCCTTAGGCGAGGCGATAACTATGGCTACACCTTC.

This rearrangement joins TRBV7-8 to TRBJ2-6; the D gene is possibly TRBD2 (7 bases). Germline assignment: CDR1 SGHVS and CDR2 FQNEAQ. This CDR3 is built from 16 residues. V lost 1 base and J 4 bases, leaving 11 bases between the germline ends. The CDR3 sequence: CASSLVRGTGANVLTF. The CDR3 DNA follows: TGTGCCAGCAGCTTAGTGCGGGGGACAGGGGCCAACGTCCTGACTTTC.

The chain uses TRBV7-9 and TRBJ1-6; maybe TRBD1 (5 bases). The CDR3 spans 12 residues. The ends were cut back, 2 bases at V and 14 bases at J, with 10 bases in the middle. Germline V CDR1 and CDR2: SEHNR, FQNEAQ (reference sequence). The CDR3 nucleotides read TGTGCCAGCAGCTTAAGACTGGGGGCCCTCCACTTT. Amino acids: CASSLRLGALHF.

The rearrangement links TRBV18 to TRBJ2-2; D is undetermined. The V gene lost 5 bases and the J gene lost 8 bases, with 18 bases spanning the gap. Germline V gene lookup returns CDR1 KGHSH and CDR2 LQKENI. CDR3 length: 15 amino acids. The CDR3 reads CASSSRSITLGELFF. The CDR3 DNA reads as TGTGCCAGCTCATCGCGTTCCATAACGCTTGGGGAGCTGTTTTTT.

This clonotype was counted many times. The V and J genes are TRBV7-6 and TRBJ2-1; 7 bases fit TRBD2. J gave up 1 base and V 0 bases, and 9 bases lay outside the gene matches. Germline V gene lookup returns CDR1 SGHVS and CDR2 FNYEAQ. There are 18 residues in the CDR3. CDR3: CASSLAPTGTTSYNEQFF. CDR3 bases: TGTGCCAGCAGCTTAGCTCCGACCGGGACTACGTCCTACAATGAGCAGTTCTTC.

This clonotype was found a few times. This chain connects TRBV20-1 to TRBJ1-2; 11 bases are a match to TRBD1. V gave up 6 bases and J gave up 5 bases; unmatched junction bases: 8. CDR3 length: 14 amino acids. Germline CDR1 DFQATT, CDR2 SNEGSKA (reference sequence). The CDR3 sequence: CSAGSGQGAYGYTF. The CDR3 region has the DNA TGCAGTGCGGGGTCAGGACAGGGGGCGTATGGCTACACCTTC.

This sequence joins TRBV6-1 and TRBJ1-5, with D unresolved. CDR1 and CDR2 (germline): MNHNS, SASEGT. The V end lost 1 base, the J end lost 4 bases, and 8 bases lay between the germline ends. The CDR3 is made up of 14 amino acids. CDR3 residues: CASSEEDWNQPQHF. CDR3 nucleotide sequence: TGTGCCAGCAGTGAAGAGGACTGGAATCAGCCCCAGCATTTT.

The rearrangement joins TRBV6-1 to TRBJ1-3; unclear D gene. V was cut by 8 bases and J by 0 bases, with 14 bases left in between. The CDR3 spans 15 residues. Per germline, CDR1 MNHNS and CDR2 SASEGT. CDR3 in DNA: TGTGCCAGCCACGACCCACAGTTCTCTGGAAACACCATATATTTT. Amino acids: CASHDPQFSGNTIYF.

In this sample, this clonotype turned up a few times. The chain uses TRBV7-8 and TRBJ2-1; the D gene is possibly TRBD1 (6 bases). CDR3 length equals 15 residues. V dropped 1 base and J dropped 6 bases, with 13 bases sitting between them. Germline loops: CDR1 SGHVS, CDR2 FQNEAQ. The CDR3 here is CASSLVGQGINEQFF. The CDR3 DNA follows: TGTGCCAGCAGCTTAGTTGGGCAGGGGATCAATGAGCAGTTCTTC.

V and J are TRBV30 and TRBJ1-1; D ambiguous. The V and J ends lost 8 bases and 5 bases respectively, with 12 bases between them. Per the germline V gene, CDR1 is GTSNPN and CDR2 is SVGIG (reference sequence). This CDR3 spans 11 amino acids. The CDR3 bases are TGTGCCACGGAGAGAGGAACTGAAGCTTTCTTT. It codes for CATERGTEAFF.